This T cell receptor (beta chain) was captured by sequencing in a study of T cell changes during pregnancy in multiple sclerosis. V lost 7 bases, J lost 3 bases, and 19 bases lay in between. The CDR3 extends over 16 amino acids. Germline CDR1 and CDR2: LNHDA and SQIVND (reference sequence). The data were produced by immunoSEQ multiplex PCR, yet TCRdb's version contains in-frame clones alone and is incomplete. Of around 80,000 clones listed, about 90% were seen once; the top ten hold 2.6%. This receptor was taken from a female donor with multiple sclerosis, enrolled in a pregnancy study. The chain couples TRBV19 to TRBJ1-5, with D possibly being TRBD1 (6 bases). The material was peripheral blood, obtained before pregnancy. The DNA for the CDR3 is TGTGCCAGTAAATTGGTACAGGGAAGTGTCAATCAGCCCCAGCATTTT. Residues: CASKLVQGSVNQPQHF.